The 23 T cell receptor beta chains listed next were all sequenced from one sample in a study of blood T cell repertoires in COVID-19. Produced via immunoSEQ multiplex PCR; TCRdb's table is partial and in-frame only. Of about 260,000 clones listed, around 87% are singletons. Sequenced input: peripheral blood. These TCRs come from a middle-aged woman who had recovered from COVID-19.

The CDR3 DNA reads TGTGCCAGCAGCTCTCCCTCAGCGGGGGCTCCTTACAATGAGCAGTTCTTC. As protein: CASSSPSAGAPYNEQFF. V is TRBV7-6 and J is TRBJ2-1; TRBD2 matches 8 bases. Per the germline V gene, CDR1 is SGHVS and CDR2 is FNYEAQ. V lost 4 bases and J lost 4; bases outside the gene matches: 12. The CDR3 runs to 17 residues.

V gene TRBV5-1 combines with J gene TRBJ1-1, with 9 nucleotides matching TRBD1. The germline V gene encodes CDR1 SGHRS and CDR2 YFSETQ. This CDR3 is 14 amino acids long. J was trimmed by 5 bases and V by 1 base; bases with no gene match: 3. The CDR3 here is CASSLLQGATEAFF. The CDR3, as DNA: TGCGCCAGCAGCTTGCTACAGGGGGCAACTGAAGCTTTCTTT.

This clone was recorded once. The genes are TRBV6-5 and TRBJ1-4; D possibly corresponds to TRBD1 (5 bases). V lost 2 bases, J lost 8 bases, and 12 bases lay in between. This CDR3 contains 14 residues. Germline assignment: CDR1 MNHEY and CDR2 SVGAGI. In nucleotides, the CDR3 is TGTGCCAGCAGTTACAGGGGCCGGCAGGAAAAACTGTTTTTT. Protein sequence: CASSYRGRQEKLFF.

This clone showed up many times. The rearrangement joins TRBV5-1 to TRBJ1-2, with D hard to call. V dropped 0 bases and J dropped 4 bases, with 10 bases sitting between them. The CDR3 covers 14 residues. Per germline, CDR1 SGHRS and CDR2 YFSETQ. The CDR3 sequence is CASSLDSGAYGYTF. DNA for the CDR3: TGCGCCAGCAGCTTGGATAGCGGAGCCTATGGCTACACCTTC.

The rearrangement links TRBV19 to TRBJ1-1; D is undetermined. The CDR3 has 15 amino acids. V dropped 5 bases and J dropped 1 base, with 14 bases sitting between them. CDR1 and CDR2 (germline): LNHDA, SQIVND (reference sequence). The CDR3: CASSSWSTKNTEAFF. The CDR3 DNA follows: TGTGCCAGTAGTTCTTGGTCCACAAAGAACACTGAAGCTTTCTTT. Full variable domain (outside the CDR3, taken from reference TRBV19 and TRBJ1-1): DGGITQSPKYLFRKEGQNVTLSCEQNLNHDAMYWYRQDPGQGLRLIYYSQIVNDFQKGDIAEGYSVSREKKESFPLTVTSAQKNPTAFYLCASSSWSTKNTEAFFGQGTRLTVV.

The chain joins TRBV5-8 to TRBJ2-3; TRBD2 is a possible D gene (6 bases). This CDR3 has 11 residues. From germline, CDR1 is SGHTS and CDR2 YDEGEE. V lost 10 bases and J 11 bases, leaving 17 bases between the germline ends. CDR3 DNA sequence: TGTGCCGGCCCGCGGGGCGGTTTGCAGTATTTT. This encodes CAGPRGGLQYF.

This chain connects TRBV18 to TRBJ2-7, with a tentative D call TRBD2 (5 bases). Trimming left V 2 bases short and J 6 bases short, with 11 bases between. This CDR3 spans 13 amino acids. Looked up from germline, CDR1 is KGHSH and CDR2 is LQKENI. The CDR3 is CASSPSARGEQYF. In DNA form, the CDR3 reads TGTGCCAGCTCACCATCGGCCCGGGGCGAGCAGTACTTC.

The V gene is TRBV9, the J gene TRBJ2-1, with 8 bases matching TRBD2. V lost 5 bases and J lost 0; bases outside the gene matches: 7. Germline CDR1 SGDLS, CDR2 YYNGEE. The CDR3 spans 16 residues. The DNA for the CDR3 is TGTGCCAGCAGTGTCGGGGGGGTGAGCTCCTACAATGAGCAGTTCTTC. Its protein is CASSVGGVSSYNEQFF.

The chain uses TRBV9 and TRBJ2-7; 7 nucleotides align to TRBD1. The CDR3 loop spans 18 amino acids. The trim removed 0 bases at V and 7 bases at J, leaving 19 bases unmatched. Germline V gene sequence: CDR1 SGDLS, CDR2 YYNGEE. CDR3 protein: CASSVGQGVPLIAEEQYF. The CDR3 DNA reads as TGTGCCAGCAGCGTAGGACAGGGTGTCCCCCTGATTGCCGAAGAGCAGTACTTC.

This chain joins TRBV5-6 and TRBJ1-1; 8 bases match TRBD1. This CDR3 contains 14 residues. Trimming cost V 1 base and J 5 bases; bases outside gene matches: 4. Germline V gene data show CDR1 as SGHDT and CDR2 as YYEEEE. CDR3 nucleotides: TGTGCCAGCAGCTTGTCCCGACAGGGGACTGAAGCTTTCTTT. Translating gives CASSLSRQGTEAFF.

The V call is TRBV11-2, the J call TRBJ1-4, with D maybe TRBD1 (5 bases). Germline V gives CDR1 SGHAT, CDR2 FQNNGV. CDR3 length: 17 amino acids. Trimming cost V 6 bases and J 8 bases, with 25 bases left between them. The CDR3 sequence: CASRPGLVPPRREKLFF. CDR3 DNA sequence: TGTGCCAGCAGACCGGGACTAGTCCCCCCACGAAGGGAAAAACTGTTTTTT.

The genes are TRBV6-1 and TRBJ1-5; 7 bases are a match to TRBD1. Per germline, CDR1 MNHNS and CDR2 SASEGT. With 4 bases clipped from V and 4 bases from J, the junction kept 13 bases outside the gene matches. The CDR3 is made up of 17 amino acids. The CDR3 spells CASSGRQGPGGNQPQHF. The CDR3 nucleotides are TGTGCCAGCAGTGGTCGACAGGGACCAGGAGGGAATCAGCCCCAGCATTTT.

The CDR3 sequence is CASSFWGRNEAFF. The CDR3 DNA follows: TGCGCCAGCAGCTTTTGGGGGCGGAATGAAGCTTTCTTT. The V gene is TRBV5-1, the J gene TRBJ1-1, with D possibly being TRBD1 (6 bases). Germline CDR1 SGHRS, CDR2 YFSETQ. V was clipped by 2 bases and J by 7 bases, with 12 bases between them. The CDR3 covers 13 residues.

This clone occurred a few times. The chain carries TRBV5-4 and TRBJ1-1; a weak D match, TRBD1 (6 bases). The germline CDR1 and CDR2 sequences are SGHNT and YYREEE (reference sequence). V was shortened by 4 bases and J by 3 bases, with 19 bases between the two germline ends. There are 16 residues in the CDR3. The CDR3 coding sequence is TGTGCCAGCAGCCCGGGGGGGGGCGGAAAACACACTGAAGCTTTCTTT. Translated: CASSPGGGGKHTEAFF.

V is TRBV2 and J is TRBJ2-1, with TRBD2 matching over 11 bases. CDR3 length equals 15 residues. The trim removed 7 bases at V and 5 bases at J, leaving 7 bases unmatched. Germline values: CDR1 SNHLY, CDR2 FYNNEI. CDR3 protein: CASTPQGLADNEQFF. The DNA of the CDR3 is TGTGCCAGCACACCTCAGGGACTAGCGGACAATGAGCAGTTCTTC.

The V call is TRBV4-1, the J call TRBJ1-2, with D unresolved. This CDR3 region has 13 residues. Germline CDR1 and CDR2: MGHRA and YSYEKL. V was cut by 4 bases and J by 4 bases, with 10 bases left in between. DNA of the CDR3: TGCGCCAGCAGCCCGAGTGAGAGCTATGGCTACACCTTC. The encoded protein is CASSPSESYGYTF.

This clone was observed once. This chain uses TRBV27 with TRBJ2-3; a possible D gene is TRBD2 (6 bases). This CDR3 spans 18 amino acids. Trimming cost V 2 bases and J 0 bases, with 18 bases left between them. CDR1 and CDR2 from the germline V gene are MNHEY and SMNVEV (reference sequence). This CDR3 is CASSLAGLGRSSTDTQYF. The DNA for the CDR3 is TGTGCCAGCAGTTTAGCGGGGCTCGGGCGGTCTAGCACAGATACGCAGTATTTT.

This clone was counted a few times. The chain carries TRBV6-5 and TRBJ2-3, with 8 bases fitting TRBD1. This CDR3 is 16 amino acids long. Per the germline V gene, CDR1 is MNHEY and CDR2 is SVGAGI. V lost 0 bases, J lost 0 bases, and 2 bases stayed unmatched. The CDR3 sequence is CASSYSRTGSTDTQYF. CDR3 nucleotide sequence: TGTGCCAGCAGTTACTCCCGGACAGGGAGCACAGATACGCAGTATTTT.

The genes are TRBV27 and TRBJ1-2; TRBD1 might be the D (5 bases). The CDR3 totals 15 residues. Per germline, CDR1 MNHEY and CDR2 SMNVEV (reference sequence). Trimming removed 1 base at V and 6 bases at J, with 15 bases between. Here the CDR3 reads CASSLLRGGPDGYTF. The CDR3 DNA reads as TGTGCCAGCAGTTTATTAAGGGGCGGACCGGATGGCTACACCTTC.

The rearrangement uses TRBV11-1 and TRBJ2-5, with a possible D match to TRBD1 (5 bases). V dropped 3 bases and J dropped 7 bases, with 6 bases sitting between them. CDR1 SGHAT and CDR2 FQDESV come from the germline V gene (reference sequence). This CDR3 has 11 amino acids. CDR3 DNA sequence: TGTGCCAGCAGCTTTAGGGGGACCCAGTACTTC. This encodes CASSFRGTQYF.

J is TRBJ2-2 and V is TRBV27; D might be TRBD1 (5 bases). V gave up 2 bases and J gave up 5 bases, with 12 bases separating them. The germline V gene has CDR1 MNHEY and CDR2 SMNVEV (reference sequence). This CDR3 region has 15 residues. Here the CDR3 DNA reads TGTGCCAGCAGTTTACAGGGCCCTGATACCGGGGAGCTGTTTTTT. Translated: CASSLQGPDTGELFF.

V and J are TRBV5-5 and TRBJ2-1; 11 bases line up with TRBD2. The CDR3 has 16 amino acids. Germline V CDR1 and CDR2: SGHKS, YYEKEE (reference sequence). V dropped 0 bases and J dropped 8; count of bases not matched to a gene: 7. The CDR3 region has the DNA TGTGCCAGCAGCTTGGCCACTAGCGGGGGAACCTATGAGCAGTTCTTC. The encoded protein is CASSLATSGGTYEQFF.

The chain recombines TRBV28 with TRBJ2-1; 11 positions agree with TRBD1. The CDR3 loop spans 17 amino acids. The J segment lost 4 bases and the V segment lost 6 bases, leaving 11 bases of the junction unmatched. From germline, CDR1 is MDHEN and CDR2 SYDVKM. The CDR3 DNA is TGTGCCAGCAGCCCTCTCCGGGACAGGGGGAGGTACAATGAGCAGTTCTTC. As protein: CASSPLRDRGRYNEQFF.